What follows are 17 T cell receptor beta chains derived from one specimen sequenced in a study of blood T cell repertoires in COVID-19. Here immunoSEQ multiplex PCR was the method, and the copy in TCRdb shows in-frame clones only, minus some. The data contain about 170,000 clones, 83% of them seen just once; the ten biggest clones take up roughly 2%. Sequenced: peripheral blood. The receptors shown here come from a woman of 80 years or more with acute or convalescent COVID-19.

The chain couples TRBV6-5 to TRBJ2-7; D perhaps matches TRBD2 (5 bases). This CDR3 comprises 13 residues. The V gene's germline CDR1 is MNHEY and CDR2 SVGAGI. The ends were cut back, 8 bases at V and 5 bases at J, with 16 bases in the middle. The CDR3 DNA reads TGTGCCAGCCGAGCGGTCGAGTCCCACGAGCAGTACTTC. This codes for CASRAVESHEQYF.

CDR3 sequence reads: CAWSTSDRRYF. The CDR3 coding sequence is TGTGCCTGGAGTACATCGGACAGGAGGTATTTT. The genes are TRBV30 and TRBJ1-3, with TRBD1 matching over 7 bases. This CDR3 region has 11 residues. V lost 2 bases and J lost 16; bases outside the gene matches: 8. Germline loops: CDR1 GTSNPN, CDR2 SVGIG (reference sequence).

The chain joins TRBV10-3 to TRBJ2-4; D might be TRBD1 (8 bases). From germline, CDR1 is ENHRY and CDR2 SYGVKD. This CDR3 is 15 amino acids long. V gave up 5 bases and J gave up 3 bases, with 14 bases separating them. The CDR3 DNA reads as TGTGCCATCAGTACAACAGGGGGGGACAAAAACATTCAGTACTTC. It codes for CAISTTGGDKNIQYF.

This clone was recorded a few times. The CDR3 here is CASISTGFYGYTF. The CDR3 nucleotides are TGTGCCAGTATCTCGACAGGGTTCTATGGCTACACCTTC. This sequence joins TRBV19 and TRBJ1-2; TRBD1 matches at 7 bases. The CDR3 covers 13 residues. J was trimmed by 4 bases and V by 7 bases; bases with no gene match: 6. Germline V gene lookup returns CDR1 LNHDA and CDR2 SQIVND (reference sequence).

The chain joins TRBV6-5 to TRBJ1-2, with 7 bases matching TRBD1. Germline V lookup: CDR1 MNHEY, CDR2 SVGAGI. Unmatched junction bases numbered 8, after V lost 10 bases and J lost 3 bases. CDR3 length: 13 amino acids. The CDR3 DNA follows: TGTGCCACCCGATCCGGGACAGACTATGGCTACACCTTC. Translated, it gives CATRSGTDYGYTF.

This clone showed up just a few times. The chain carries TRBV27 and TRBJ1-1; TRBD1 matches at 7 bases. The V and J ends lost 5 bases and 2 bases, in that order; junction bases with no gene match: 5. Germline CDR1 is MNHEY and CDR2 is SMNVEV (reference sequence). The CDR3 sequence is 14 residues long. The CDR3 is CASSSRGRNTEAFF. For the CDR3, the DNA is TGTGCCAGCAGTAGTAGGGGGCGAAACACTGAAGCTTTCTTT.

V and J are TRBV19 and TRBJ1-2, with 7 bases that match TRBD1. There are 13 residues in the CDR3. Germline lookup yields CDR1 LNHDA and CDR2 SQIVND (reference sequence). J gave up 5 bases and V 6 bases, and 6 bases lay outside the gene matches. The CDR3 spells CASRFQGEYGYTF. CDR3 sequence (DNA): TGTGCCAGTAGATTCCAGGGGGAGTATGGCTACACCTTC.

This clone was picked up a small number of times. This chain joins TRBV4-2 and TRBJ1-4; 8 nucleotides match TRBD1. CDR1 LGHNA and CDR2 YNFKEQ come from the germline V gene. After removal of 1 base from V and 6 bases from J, the junction contained 4 bases not matched to a gene. This CDR3 spans 15 amino acids. The CDR3 sequence is CASSQGQGADEKLFF. CDR3 nucleotides: TGTGCCAGCAGCCAAGGTCAGGGGGCAGATGAAAAACTGTTTTTT.

This sequence joins TRBV28 and TRBJ1-1; 9 bases map to TRBD1. The CDR3 covers 15 residues. CDR1 and CDR2 (germline): MDHEN, SYDVKM. J was trimmed by 6 bases and V by 2 bases; bases with no gene match: 7. CDR3 DNA sequence: TGTGCCAGCAGTTTAACCGGGACAGGGCGATCTGAAGCTTTCTTT. Protein sequence: CASSLTGTGRSEAFF. Full variable domain (remainder filled in from reference TRBV28 and TRBJ1-1): DVKVTQSSRYLVKRTGEKVFLECVQDMDHENMFWYRQDPGLGLRLIYFSYDVKMKEKGDIPEGYSVSREKKERFSLILESASTNQTSMYLCASSLTGTGRSEAFFGQGTRLTVV.

V gene TRBV6-5 combines with J gene TRBJ1-2, with 8 bases matching TRBD1. Germline V gene data show CDR1 as MNHEY and CDR2 as SVGAGI. The length of the CDR3 is 12 residues. Trimming cost V 10 bases and J 8 bases; bases outside gene matches: 9. The CDR3 nucleotides are TGTGCCATTGGGACAGGCCTTGAGGGCTACACCTTC. This translates into CAIGTGLEGYTF.

V gene TRBV25-1 combines with J gene TRBJ2-5, with TRBD2 matching 9 bases. The V and J ends lost 1 base and 1 base, in that order; junction bases with no gene match: 1. The CDR3 is made up of 15 amino acids. The germline CDR1 and CDR2 sequences are MGHDK and SYGVNS. CDR3 in amino acids: CASSESAGGQETQYF. CDR3 coding DNA: TGTGCCAGCAGTGAATCAGCGGGGGGCCAAGAGACCCAGTACTTC.

The chain joins TRBV28 to TRBJ2-2; possibly TRBD1 for D (7 bases). The V gene's germline CDR1 is MDHEN and CDR2 SYDVKM. This CDR3 spans 16 amino acids. The V gene lost 2 bases and the J gene lost 2 bases, with 12 bases spanning the gap. The CDR3 nucleotides are TGTGCCAGCAGTTTAGGAGGGGGCATCAACACCGGGGAGCTGTTTTTT. Its translation: CASSLGGGINTGELFF.

J is TRBJ1-5 and V is TRBV3-1 (or the pseudogene TRBV3-2); D unclear. V was clipped by 4 bases and J by 2 bases, with 12 bases between them. Germline CDR1 is LGHDT and CDR2 is YNNKEL (reference sequence). The CDR3 spans 15 residues. The CDR3 region is CASSPGRSGNQPQHF. CDR3 in DNA: TGTGCCAGCAGCCCGGGTCGGTCGGGCAATCAGCCCCAGCATTTT.

The chain recombines TRBV11-2 with TRBJ1-5, with 8 bases fitting TRBD1. CDR1 is SGHAT, CDR2 FQNNGV, per germline. V gave up 5 bases and J gave up 2 bases; unmatched junction bases: 5. This CDR3 is built from 15 residues. DNA of the CDR3: TGTGCCAGCAGCGAAAACAGGGGGGGCAATCAGCCCCAGCATTTT. This gives the protein CASSENRGGNQPQHF.

The rearrangement links TRBV5-1 to TRBJ2-7; 9 nucleotides agree with TRBD1. This CDR3 is built from 15 residues. V was pared by 0 bases and J by 2 bases, with 3 bases of the junction left unmatched. Germline V lookup: CDR1 SGHRS, CDR2 YFSETQ. The CDR3 sequence: CASSLAWTGAYEQYF. CDR3 coding DNA: TGCGCCAGCAGCTTGGCCTGGACAGGGGCCTACGAGCAGTACTTC.

The V call is TRBV6-2 or TRBV6-3, the J call TRBJ1-6, with unresolved D. The V gene's germline CDR1 is MNHEY and CDR2 SVGEGT. V was clipped by 6 bases and J by 8 bases, with 11 bases between them. The CDR3 is 13 residues long. The chain's CDR3 is CASSRNADSPLHF. CDR3 DNA sequence: TGTGCCAGCAGCAGGAACGCGGATTCACCCCTCCACTTT.

This rearrangement joins TRBV9 to TRBJ1-1; D unresolved. V lost 4 bases, J lost 0 bases, and 13 bases lay in between. The CDR3 spans 15 residues. Germline values: CDR1 SGDLS, CDR2 YYNGEE. CDR3 amino acids: CASSTSTRMNTEAFF. The CDR3 region has the DNA TGTGCCAGCAGCACTTCGACAAGAATGAACACTGAAGCTTTCTTT.